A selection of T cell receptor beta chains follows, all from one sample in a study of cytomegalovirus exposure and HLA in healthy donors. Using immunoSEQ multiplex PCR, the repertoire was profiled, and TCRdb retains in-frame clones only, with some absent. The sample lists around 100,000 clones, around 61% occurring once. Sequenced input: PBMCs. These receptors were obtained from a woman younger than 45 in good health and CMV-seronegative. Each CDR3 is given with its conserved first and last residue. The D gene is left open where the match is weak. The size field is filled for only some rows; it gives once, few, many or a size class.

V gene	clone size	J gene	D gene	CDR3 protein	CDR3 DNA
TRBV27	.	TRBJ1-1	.	CASSGRRGDTEAFF	TGTGCCAGCAGTGGACGCCGGGGGGACACTGAAGCTTTCTTT
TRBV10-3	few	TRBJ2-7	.	CAISESSQAYYEQYF	TGTGCCATCAGTGAGTCGAGTCAGGCCTACTACGAGCAGTACTTC
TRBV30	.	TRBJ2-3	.	CAWSASLAASTDTQYF	TGTGCCTGGAGTGCGTCGCTAGCAGCTAGCACAGATACGCAGTATTTT
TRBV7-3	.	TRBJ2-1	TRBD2	CASSLTTVAGAHNEQFF	TGTGCCAGCAGCTTAACGACGGTAGCGGGTGCACACAATGAGCAGTTCTTC
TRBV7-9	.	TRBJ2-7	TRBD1	CASSITLPGQGYEQYF	TGTGCCAGCAGCATCACACTCCCGGGACAGGGTTACGAGCAGTACTTC
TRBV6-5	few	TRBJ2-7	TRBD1	CASRRLGTGIGEQYF	TGTGCCAGCAGGCGCCTTGGGACAGGGATAGGCGAGCAGTACTTC
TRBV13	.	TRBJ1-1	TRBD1	CASSSTGGNTEAFF	TGTGCCAGCAGCTCTACAGGGGGAAACACTGAAGCTTTCTTT
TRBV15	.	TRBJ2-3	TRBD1	CATSSSTGVWSTDTQYF	TGTGCCACCAGCAGCTCTACAGGGGTTTGGAGCACAGATACGCAGTATTTT
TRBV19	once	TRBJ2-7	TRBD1	CASAQGVGYEQYF	TGTGCCAGTGCACAGGGGGTTGGATACGAGCAGTACTTC
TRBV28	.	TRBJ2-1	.	CASSYYRSSSYNEQFF	TGTGCCAGCAGCTATTACAGGTCTAGCTCCTACAATGAGCAGTTCTTC
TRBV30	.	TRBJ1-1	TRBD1	CAWRGGGANEAFF	TGTGCCTGGAGAGGAGGGGGCGCGAATGAAGCTTTCTTT
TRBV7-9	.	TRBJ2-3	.	CASSPRDFFTDTQYF	TGTGCCAGCAGCCCACGGGACTTTTTTACAGATACGCAGTATTTT
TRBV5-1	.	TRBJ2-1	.	CASSPTMSSYNEQFF	TGCGCCAGCAGCCCCACCATGAGCTCCTACAATGAGCAGTTCTTC
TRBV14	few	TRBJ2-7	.	CASSQEASRQYF	TGTGCCAGCAGCCAAGAAGCTAGCCGGCAGTACTTC
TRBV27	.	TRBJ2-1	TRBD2	CASSFISRTSNEQFF	TGTGCCAGCAGTTTCATCTCCCGGACTAGTAATGAGCAGTTCTTC